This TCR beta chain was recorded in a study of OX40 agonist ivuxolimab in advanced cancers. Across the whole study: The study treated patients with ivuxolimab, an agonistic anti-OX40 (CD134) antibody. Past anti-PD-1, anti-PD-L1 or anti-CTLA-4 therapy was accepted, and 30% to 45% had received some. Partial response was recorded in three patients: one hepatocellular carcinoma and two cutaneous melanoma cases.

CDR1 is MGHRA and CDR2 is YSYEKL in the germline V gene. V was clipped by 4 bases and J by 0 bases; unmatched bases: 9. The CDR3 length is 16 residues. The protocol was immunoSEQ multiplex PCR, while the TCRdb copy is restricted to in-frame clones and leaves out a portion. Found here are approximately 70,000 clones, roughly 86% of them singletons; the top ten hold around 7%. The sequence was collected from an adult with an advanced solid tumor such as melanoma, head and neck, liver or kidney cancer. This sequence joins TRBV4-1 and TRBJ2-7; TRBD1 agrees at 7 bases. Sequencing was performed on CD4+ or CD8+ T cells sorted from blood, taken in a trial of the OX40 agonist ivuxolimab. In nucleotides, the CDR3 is TGCGCCAGCAGCCTAGATCTAGGGGGCAGCTCCTACGAGCAGTACTTC. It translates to CASSLDLGGSSYEQYF.